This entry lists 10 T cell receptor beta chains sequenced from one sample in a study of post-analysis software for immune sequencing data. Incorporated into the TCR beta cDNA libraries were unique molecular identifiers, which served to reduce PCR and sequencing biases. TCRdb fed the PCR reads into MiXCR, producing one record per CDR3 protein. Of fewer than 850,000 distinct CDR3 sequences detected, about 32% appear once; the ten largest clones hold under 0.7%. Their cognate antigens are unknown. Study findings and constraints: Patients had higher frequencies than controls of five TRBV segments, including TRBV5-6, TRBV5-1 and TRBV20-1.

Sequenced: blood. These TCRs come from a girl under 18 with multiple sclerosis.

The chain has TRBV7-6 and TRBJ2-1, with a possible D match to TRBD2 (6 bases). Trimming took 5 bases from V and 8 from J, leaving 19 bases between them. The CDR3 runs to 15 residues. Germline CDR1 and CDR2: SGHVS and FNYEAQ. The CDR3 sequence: CASSPAGRGAHEQFF. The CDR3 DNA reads TGTGCCAGCAGCCCGGCGGGGCGAGGGGCCCATGAGCAGTTCTTC.

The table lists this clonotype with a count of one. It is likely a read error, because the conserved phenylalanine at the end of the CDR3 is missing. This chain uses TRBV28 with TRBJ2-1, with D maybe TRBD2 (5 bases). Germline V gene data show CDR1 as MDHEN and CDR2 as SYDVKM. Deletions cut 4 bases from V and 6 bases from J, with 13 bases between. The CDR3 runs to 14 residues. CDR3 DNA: TGTGCCAGCAGTTATTTACGGGCGGGCAATGAGCAGTTCGTC. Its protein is CASSYLRAGNEQFV.

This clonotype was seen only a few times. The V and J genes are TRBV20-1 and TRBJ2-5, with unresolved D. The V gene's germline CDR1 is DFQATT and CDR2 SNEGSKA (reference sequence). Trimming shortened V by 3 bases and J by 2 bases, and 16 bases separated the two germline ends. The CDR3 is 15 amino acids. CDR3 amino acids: CSASGSLTLQETQYF. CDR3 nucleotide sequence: TGCAGTGCTAGTGGCTCCCTGACCCTTCAAGAGACCCAGTACTTC.

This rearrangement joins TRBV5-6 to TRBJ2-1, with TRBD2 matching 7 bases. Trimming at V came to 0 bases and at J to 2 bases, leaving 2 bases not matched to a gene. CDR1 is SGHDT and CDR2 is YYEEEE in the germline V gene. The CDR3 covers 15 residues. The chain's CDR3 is CASSLDREAYNEQFF. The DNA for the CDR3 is TGTGCCAGCAGCTTGGACCGGGAGGCCTACAATGAGCAGTTCTTC.

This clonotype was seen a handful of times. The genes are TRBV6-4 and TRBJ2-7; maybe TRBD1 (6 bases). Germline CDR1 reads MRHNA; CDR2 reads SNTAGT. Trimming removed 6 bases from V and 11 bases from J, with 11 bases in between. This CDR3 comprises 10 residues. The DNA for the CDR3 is TGTGCCAGCAGGGACCGACAGGAGTACTTC. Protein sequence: CASRDRQEYF.

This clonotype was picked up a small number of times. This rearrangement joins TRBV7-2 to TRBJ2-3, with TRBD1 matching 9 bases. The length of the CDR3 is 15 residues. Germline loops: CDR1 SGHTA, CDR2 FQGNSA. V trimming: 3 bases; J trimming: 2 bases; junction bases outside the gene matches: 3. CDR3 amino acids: CASSLTGGTTDTQYF. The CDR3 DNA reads TGTGCCAGCAGCTTGACAGGGGGAACCACAGATACGCAGTATTTT.

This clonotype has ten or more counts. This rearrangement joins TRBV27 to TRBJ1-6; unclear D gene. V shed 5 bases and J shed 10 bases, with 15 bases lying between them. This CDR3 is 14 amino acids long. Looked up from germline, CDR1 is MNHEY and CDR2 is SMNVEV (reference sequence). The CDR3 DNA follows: TGTGCCAGCAGTCCTCTCGGTCGGGAATCACCCCTCCACTTT. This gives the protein CASSPLGRESPLHF.

The chain's CDR3 is CASSLGLDFNIPYEQYF. The CDR3 DNA follows: TGTGCCAGCAGCTTAGGATTGGACTTCAATATCCCCTACGAGCAGTACTTC. This chain joins TRBV11-2 and TRBJ2-7, with D perhaps TRBD2 (5 bases). This CDR3 has 17 residues. With 1 base removed from V and 2 bases from J, the gap between germline ends came to 18 bases. Germline values: CDR1 SGHAT, CDR2 FQNNGV.

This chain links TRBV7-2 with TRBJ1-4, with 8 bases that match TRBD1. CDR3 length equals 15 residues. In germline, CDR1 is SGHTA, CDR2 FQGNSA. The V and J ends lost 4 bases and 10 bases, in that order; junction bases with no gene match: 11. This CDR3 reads CASSSRWGQEGKLFF. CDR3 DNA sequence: TGTGCCAGCAGCTCCCGGTGGGGACAGGAAGGAAAACTGTTTTTT.

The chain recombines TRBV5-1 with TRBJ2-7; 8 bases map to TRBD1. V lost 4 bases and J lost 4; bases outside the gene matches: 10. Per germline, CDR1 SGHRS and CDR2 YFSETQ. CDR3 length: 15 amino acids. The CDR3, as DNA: TGCGCCAGCAGCCCCGACAGGGGAGGTGAATACGAGCAGTACTTC. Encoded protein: CASSPDRGGEYEQYF.